These 14 T cell receptor beta chains came from one sample sequenced in a study of T-cell reconstitution after alpha-beta-depleted transplantation in children. Construction of the TCRbeta library involved unique molecular identifiers. One entry per CDR3 protein, called by TCRdb with MiXCR from the PCR reads. The table includes about 230,000 distinct CDR3 sequences, approximately 9.8% detected once. Sample: PBMCs from the stem cell graft donor, taken from the stem cell graft. The receptors originated from a human donor who donated a stem cell graft to a child with SCID.

This clonotype appeared many times. J is TRBJ1-5 and V is TRBV12-3 or TRBV12-4; tentatively, D is TRBD1 (6 bases). This CDR3 has 14 amino acids. Trimming pared 1 base from V and 7 bases from J, leaving 11 bases between. The CDR3 protein is CASSLVSDRQPQHF. The CDR3, as DNA: TGTGCCAGCAGTTTAGTATCGGACAGACAGCCCCAGCATTTT.

This clonotype was detected many times. The chain employs TRBV12-3 or TRBV12-4 and TRBJ2-5; 9 nucleotides match TRBD2. Unmatched junction bases numbered 11, after V lost 2 bases and J lost 7 bases. The CDR3 consists of 16 residues. CDR3 sequence reads: CASSLSSAGGWVTQYF. DNA of the CDR3: TGTGCCAGCAGTTTAAGTTCAGCGGGGGGTTGGGTGACCCAGTACTTC.

This clonotype was recorded at least ten times. The chain recombines TRBV7-3 with TRBJ2-2, with D hard to call. CDR1 and CDR2 (germline): SGHTA, FQGTGA. The CDR3 runs 16 residues. With 2 bases removed from V and 2 bases from J, the gap between germline ends came to 12 bases. The CDR3 spells CASSLGQAINTGELFF. As DNA, the CDR3 is TGTGCCAGCAGCTTAGGGCAGGCAATCAACACCGGGGAGCTGTTTTTT.

At least ten counts were recorded for this clonotype. The DNA of the CDR3 is TGTGCCAGCAGTTACTCTCTACGGACTTACAATGAGCAGTTCTTC. Its protein product is CASSYSLRTYNEQFF. This chain links TRBV6-5 with TRBJ2-1; a weak D match, TRBD2 (5 bases). V lost 0 bases and J 4 bases, leaving 10 bases between the germline ends. The CDR3 contains 15 residues. Germline loops: CDR1 MNHEY, CDR2 SVGAGI.

Concerning this clonotype itself: This sequence may be a read error, since a much larger clone differs from it by one base. Here the CDR3 DNA reads TGTGCCAGCAGCTTAGGGGCAAGGGGCTGCAATGAGCAGTTCTTC. As protein: CASSLGARGCNEQFF. The chain uses TRBV7-3 and TRBJ2-1; weak D call: TRBD1 (5 bases). CDR1 is SGHTA, CDR2 FQGTGA, per germline. Deletions cut 2 bases from V and 6 bases from J, with 14 bases between. The CDR3 length is 15 residues.

At least ten counts were recorded for this clonotype. V and J are TRBV7-8 and TRBJ2-3; 8 positions agree with TRBD1. This CDR3 comprises 16 residues. Germline V lookup: CDR1 SGHVS, CDR2 FQNEAQ. J was trimmed by 0 bases and V by 5 bases; bases with no gene match: 7. The CDR3 region is CASSRRDRSSTDTQYF. In DNA form, the CDR3 reads TGTGCCAGCAGCCGGCGGGACAGGAGCAGCACAGATACGCAGTATTTT.

The genes are TRBV4-2 and TRBJ1-2, with D maybe TRBD1 (5 bases). This CDR3 contains 17 residues. Germline CDR1 LGHNA, CDR2 YNFKEQ. Trimming left V 0 bases short and J 0 bases short, with 14 bases between. CDR3 amino acids: CASSQDRGQPTNYGYTF. The CDR3 nucleotides read TGTGCCAGCAGCCAAGATAGGGGTCAGCCAACTAACTATGGCTACACCTTC.

The sample holds many counts of this clonotype. The V and J genes are TRBV6-6 and TRBJ1-1; 7 bases fit TRBD1. The germline V gene encodes CDR1 MNHNY and CDR2 SVGAGI (reference sequence). This CDR3 comprises 11 residues. Germline trimming cut 6 bases from V and 11 bases from J; bases unmatched to any gene: 6. CDR3 region: CASRMGQPAFF. The CDR3 DNA sequence: TGTGCCAGCAGAATGGGACAGCCGGCTTTCTTT.

This clonotype has ten or more counts. The rearrangement uses TRBV10-2 and TRBJ1-5; TRBD1 is a possible D gene (5 bases). The CDR3 length is 13 residues. Germline CDR1 and CDR2: WSHSY and SAAADI. Trimming shortened V by 4 bases and J by 5 bases, and 9 bases separated the two germline ends. CDR3 protein: CASSVSGDQPQHF. The CDR3 DNA follows: TGCGCCAGCAGTGTATCGGGGGATCAGCCCCAGCATTTT.

This clonotype was recorded at least ten times. The V gene is TRBV9, the J gene TRBJ2-1, with D possibly matching TRBD1 (5 bases). The V gene's germline CDR1 is SGDLS and CDR2 YYNGEE. This CDR3 region has 15 residues. Trimming shortened V by 0 bases and J by 9 bases, and 16 bases separated the two germline ends. The CDR3 DNA reads as TGTGCCAGCAGCGTAGGGCAAATTGGGGCAAGTGAGCAGTTCTTC. This gives the protein CASSVGQIGASEQFF.

Ten or more counts support this clonotype. V usage is TRBV7-2 and J usage is TRBJ2-5; 9 nucleotides agree with TRBD2. Germline values: CDR1 SGHTA, CDR2 FQGNSA. The CDR3 contains 15 residues. The V and J ends lost 5 bases and 2 bases, in that order; junction bases with no gene match: 6. The CDR3 nucleotides read TGTGCCAGCAGCCGGGGACTAGCCAATCAAGAGACCCAGTACTTC. Protein: CASSRGLANQETQYF.

The CDR3 coding sequence is TGCGCCAGCAGGCCCAGCGGGGGGACGAACACCGGGGAGCTGTTTTTT. As protein: CASRPSGGTNTGELFF. The V gene is TRBV5-1, the J gene TRBJ2-2, with TRBD2 matching 9 bases. CDR1 is SGHRS, CDR2 YFSETQ, per germline. The CDR3 loop spans 16 amino acids. V gave up 5 bases and J gave up 0 bases; unmatched junction bases: 5.

In this sample, this clonotype turned up many times. The rearrangement uses TRBV5-6 and TRBJ1-2; a possible D gene is TRBD1 (5 bases). The CDR3 is made up of 13 amino acids. Trimming cost V 6 bases and J 3 bases, with 12 bases left between them. Germline loops: CDR1 SGHDT, CDR2 YYEEEE. Written as DNA, the CDR3 is TGTGCCAGCACCAAGGGGTTGGACTATGGCTACACCTTC. Amino acid sequence: CASTKGLDYGYTF.

The V gene is TRBV5-1, the J gene TRBJ2-7; no clear D gene. This CDR3 has 14 amino acids. V lost 0 bases and J 6 bases, leaving 13 bases between the germline ends. CDR1 and CDR2 from the germline V gene are SGHRS and YFSETQ. CDR3 sequence: CASSLGLPFGEQYF. The DNA for the CDR3 is TGCGCCAGCAGCTTGGGGCTCCCGTTTGGCGAGCAGTACTTC.